This T cell receptor beta chain was sequenced for a study of Graves' ophthalmopathy and Graves' hyperthyroidism. Study-wide points: Ophthalmopathy could be told apart from stable hyperthyroidism by a 13-signature model (approximately 91% sensitivity, 80% to 84% specificity). Most expanded thyroid clonotypes above 0.001 frequency also appeared in blood.

This clonotype was seen ten or more times. Its antigen is still unknown. Trimming stripped 0 bases from V and 7 bases from J, with 6 bases between. CDR3 size: 13 residues. Germline V lookup: CDR1 SGHAT, CDR2 FQNNGV. Amplification from RNA transcripts yielded the TCR beta CDR3 regions. RT-PCR in the first round used HTBI primers; a second-round multiplex PCR followed. In TCRdb, the multiplex PCR reads were re-called with MiXCR into one record per CDR3 protein. The sample lists under 250,000 distinct CDR3 sequences, roughly 21% occurring once. Ophthalmopathic donors had moderate-to-severe activity, CAS ≥3 and NOSPECS ≥4, with disease that had lasted under 3 months.

V is TRBV11-2 and J is TRBJ2-2; D may be TRBD1 (5 bases). Input material: peripheral blood. The TCR was taken from a woman aged 45 to 65 with Graves' ophthalmopathy. Here the CDR3 reads CASSLDRGGELFF. Here the CDR3 DNA reads TGTGCCAGCAGCTTAGATAGGGGCGGGGAGCTGTTTTTT. Full variable domain (remainder filled in from reference TRBV11-2 and TRBJ2-2): EAGVAQSPRYKIIEKRQSVAFWCNPISGHATLYWYQQILGQGPKLLIQFQNNGVVDDSQLPKDRFSAERLKGVDSTLKIQPAKLEDSAVYLCASSLDRGGELFFGEGSRLTVL.